The clone carrying this T cell receptor (beta chain) was picked up many times. What it binds is unknown. The data were taken from a study of T cells in Graves' hyperthyroidism and ophthalmopathy. Regarding the study as a whole: Blood also showed most of the thyroid clonotypes that were expanded above 0.001.

Template material for amplifying TCR beta CDR3 regions consisted of RNA transcripts. A first-round RT-PCR of the TCR CDR3 used the HTBI primer set. TCRdb re-analysed the multiplex PCR reads in MiXCR, keeping a single row per CDR3 protein. The top ten hold about 20% of the sample, which has 550,000 to 600,000 distinct CDR3 sequences, 46% seen once. V gave up 6 bases and J gave up 0 bases; unmatched junction bases: 6. CDR3 length: 14 amino acids. Germline V gives CDR1 DFQATT, CDR2 SNEGSKA (reference sequence). The sequence derives from an adult woman with Graves' disease, either hyperthyroidism or ophthalmopathy (not recorded which). The chain joins TRBV20-1 to TRBJ2-7; 9 bases match TRBD2. The sequenced sample consisted of peripheral blood or thyroid tissue (not recorded which). In nucleotides, the CDR3 is TGCAGTGCCCCGACTAGCGGTAGCTCCTACGAGCAGTACTTC. Amino acid sequence: CSAPTSGSSYEQYF.